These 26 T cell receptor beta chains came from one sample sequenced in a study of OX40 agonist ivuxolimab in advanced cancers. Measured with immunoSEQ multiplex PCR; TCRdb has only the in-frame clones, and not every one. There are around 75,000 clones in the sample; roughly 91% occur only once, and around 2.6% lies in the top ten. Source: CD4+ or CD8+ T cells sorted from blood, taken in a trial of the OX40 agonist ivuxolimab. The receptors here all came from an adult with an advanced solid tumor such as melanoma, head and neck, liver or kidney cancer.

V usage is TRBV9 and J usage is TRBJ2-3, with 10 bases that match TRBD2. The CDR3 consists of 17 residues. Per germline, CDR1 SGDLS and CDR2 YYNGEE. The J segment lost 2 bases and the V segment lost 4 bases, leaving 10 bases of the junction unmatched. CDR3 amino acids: CASSPHSSGSTTDTQYF. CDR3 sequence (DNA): TGTGCCAGCAGCCCGCACTCTAGCGGGAGTACCACAGATACGCAGTATTTT. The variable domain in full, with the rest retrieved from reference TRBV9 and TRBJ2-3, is DSGVTQTPKHLITATGQRVTLRCSPRSGDLSVYWYQQSLDQGLQFLIQYYNGEERAKGNILERFSAQQFPDLHSELNLSSLELGDSALYFCASSPHSSGSTTDTQYFGPGTRLTVL.

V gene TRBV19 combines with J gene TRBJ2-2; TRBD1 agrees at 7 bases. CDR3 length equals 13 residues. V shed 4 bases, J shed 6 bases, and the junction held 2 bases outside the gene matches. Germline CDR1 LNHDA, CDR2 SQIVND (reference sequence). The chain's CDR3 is CASSTTGAGELFF. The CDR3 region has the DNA TGTGCCAGTAGTACCACAGGGGCCGGGGAGCTGTTTTTT. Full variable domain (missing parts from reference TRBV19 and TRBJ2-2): DGGITQSPKYLFRKEGQNVTLSCEQNLNHDAMYWYRQDPGQGLRLIYYSQIVNDFQKGDIAEGYSVSREKKESFPLTVTSAQKNPTAFYLCASSTTGAGELFFGEGSRLTVL.

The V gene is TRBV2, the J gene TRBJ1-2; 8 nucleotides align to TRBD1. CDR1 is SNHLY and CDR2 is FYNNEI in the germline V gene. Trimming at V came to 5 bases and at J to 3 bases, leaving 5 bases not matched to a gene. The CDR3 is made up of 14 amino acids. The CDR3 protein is CASSSLDRDYGYTF. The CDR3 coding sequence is TGTGCCAGCAGTTCCCTGGACAGGGACTATGGCTACACCTTC.

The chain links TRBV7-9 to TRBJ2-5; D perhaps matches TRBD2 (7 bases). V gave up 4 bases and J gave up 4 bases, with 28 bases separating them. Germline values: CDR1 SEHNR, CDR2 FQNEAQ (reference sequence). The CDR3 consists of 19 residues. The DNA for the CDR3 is TGTGCCAGCAGCTCTAGGGGGGGGTTAAAGATCCTCTGGGGAGAGACCCAGTACTTC. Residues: CASSSRGGLKILWGETQYF.

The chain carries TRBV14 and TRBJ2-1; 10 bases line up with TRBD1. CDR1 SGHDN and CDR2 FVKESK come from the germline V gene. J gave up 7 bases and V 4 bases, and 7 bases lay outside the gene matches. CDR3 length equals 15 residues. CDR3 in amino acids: CASSLSGTGVNEQFF. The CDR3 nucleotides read TGTGCCAGCAGCCTATCGGGGACAGGGGTAAATGAGCAGTTCTTC.

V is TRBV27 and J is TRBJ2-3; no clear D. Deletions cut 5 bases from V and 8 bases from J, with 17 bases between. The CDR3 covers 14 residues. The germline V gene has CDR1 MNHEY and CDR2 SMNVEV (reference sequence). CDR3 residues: CASSTSQTYGTQYF. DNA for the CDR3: TGTGCCAGCAGTACAAGTCAGACATACGGTACGCAGTATTTT.

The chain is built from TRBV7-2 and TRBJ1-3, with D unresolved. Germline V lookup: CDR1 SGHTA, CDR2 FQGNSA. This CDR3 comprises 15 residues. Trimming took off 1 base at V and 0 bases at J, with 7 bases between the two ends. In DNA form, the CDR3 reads TGTGCCAGCAGCTTAGTAGGCTTCTCTGGAAACACCATATATTTT. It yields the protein CASSLVGFSGNTIYF.

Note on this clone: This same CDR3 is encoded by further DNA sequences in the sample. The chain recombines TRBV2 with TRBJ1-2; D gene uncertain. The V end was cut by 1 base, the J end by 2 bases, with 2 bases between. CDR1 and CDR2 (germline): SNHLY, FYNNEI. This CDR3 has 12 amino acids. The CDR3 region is CASSEENYGYTF. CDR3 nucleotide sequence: TGTGCCAGCAGTGAAGAAAACTATGGCTACACCTTC.

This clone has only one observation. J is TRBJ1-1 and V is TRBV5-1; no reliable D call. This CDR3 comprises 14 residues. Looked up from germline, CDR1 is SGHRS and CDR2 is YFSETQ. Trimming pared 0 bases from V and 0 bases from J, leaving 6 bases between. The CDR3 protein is CASSLDSLNTEAFF. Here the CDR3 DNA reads TGCGCCAGCAGCTTGGACAGCTTGAACACTGAAGCTTTCTTT.

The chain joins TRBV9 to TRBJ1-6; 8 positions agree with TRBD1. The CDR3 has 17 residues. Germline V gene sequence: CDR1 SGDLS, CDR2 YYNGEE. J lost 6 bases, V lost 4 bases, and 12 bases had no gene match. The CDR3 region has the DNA TGTGCCAGCAGCCCAAGCGCAAGGACAGGGATTAATTCACCCCTCCACTTT. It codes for CASSPSARTGINSPLHF.

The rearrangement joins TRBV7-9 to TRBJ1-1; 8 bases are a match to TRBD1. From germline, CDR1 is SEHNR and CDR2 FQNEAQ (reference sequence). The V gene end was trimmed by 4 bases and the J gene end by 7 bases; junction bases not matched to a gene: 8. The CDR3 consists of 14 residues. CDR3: CASSSQGGVGEAFF. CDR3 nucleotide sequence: TGTGCCAGCAGCTCACAGGGGGGAGTTGGTGAAGCTTTCTTT.

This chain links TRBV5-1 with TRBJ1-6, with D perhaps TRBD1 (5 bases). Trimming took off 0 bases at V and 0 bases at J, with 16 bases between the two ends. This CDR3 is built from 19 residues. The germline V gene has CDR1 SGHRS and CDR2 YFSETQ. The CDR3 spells CASSLGLGAPSSYNSPLHF. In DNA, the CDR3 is TGCGCCAGCAGCTTGGGGTTAGGGGCACCTAGCTCCTATAATTCACCCCTCCACTTT.

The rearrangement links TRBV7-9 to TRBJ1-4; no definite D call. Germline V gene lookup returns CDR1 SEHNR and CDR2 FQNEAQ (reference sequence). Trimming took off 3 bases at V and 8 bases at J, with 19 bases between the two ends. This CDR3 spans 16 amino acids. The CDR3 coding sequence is TGTGCCAGCAGCTTCCCCCCCGGCCAACTAGGGGAAAAACTGTTTTTT. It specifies CASSFPPGQLGEKLFF.

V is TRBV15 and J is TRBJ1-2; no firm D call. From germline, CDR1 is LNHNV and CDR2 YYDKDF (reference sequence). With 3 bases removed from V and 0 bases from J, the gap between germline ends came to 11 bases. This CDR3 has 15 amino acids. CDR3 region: CATSRAGGSNYGYTF. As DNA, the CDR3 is TGTGCCACCAGCAGGGCGGGCGGTTCTAACTATGGCTACACCTTC.

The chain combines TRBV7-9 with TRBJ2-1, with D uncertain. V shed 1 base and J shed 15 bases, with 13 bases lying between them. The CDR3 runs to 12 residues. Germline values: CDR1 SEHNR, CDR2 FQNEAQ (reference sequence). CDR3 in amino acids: CASSLGSISLFF. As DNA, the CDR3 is TGTGCCAGCAGCTTAGGGTCCATATCCTTGTTCTTC.

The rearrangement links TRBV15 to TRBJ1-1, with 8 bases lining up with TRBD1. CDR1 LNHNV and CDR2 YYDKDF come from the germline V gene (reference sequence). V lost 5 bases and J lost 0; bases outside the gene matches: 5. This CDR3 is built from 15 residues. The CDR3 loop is CATSRRGQVNTEAFF. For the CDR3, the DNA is TGTGCCACCAGCCGCCGGGGACAGGTGAACACTGAAGCTTTCTTT.

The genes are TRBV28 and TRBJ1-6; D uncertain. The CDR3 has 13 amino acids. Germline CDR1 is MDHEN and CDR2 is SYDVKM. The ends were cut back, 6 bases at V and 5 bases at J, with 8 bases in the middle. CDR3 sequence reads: CASRYSNNSPLHF. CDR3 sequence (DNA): TGTGCCAGCAGGTACTCGAATAATTCACCCCTCCACTTT.

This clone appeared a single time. The CDR3 bases are TGTGCCAGCGGGAGGGCGGGCAACAATCAGCCCCAGCATTTT. Translated, it gives CASGRAGNNQPQHF. The V call is TRBV19, the J call TRBJ1-5; D is ambiguous. V was clipped by 9 bases and J by 3 bases, with 15 bases between them. The CDR3 consists of 14 residues. The germline V gene has CDR1 LNHDA and CDR2 SQIVND (reference sequence).

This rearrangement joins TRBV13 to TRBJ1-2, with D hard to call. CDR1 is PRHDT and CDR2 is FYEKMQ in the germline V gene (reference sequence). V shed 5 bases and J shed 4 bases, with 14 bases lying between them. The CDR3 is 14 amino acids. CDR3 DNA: TGTGCCAGCAGCCGTCGGGGAGAGACCTATGGCTACACCTTC. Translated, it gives CASSRRGETYGYTF.

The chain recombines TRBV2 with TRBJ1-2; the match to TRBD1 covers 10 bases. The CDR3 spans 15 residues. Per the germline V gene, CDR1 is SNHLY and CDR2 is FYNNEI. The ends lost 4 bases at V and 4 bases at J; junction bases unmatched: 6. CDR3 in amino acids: CASSGEGQGPYGYTF. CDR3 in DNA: TGTGCCAGCAGTGGTGAGGGACAGGGGCCCTATGGCTACACCTTC.

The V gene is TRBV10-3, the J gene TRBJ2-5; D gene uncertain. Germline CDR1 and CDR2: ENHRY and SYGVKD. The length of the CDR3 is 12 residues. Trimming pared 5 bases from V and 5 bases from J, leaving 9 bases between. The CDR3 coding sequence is TGTGCCATCAGTCCAGCGACTGAGACCCAGTACTTC. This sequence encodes CAISPATETQYF.

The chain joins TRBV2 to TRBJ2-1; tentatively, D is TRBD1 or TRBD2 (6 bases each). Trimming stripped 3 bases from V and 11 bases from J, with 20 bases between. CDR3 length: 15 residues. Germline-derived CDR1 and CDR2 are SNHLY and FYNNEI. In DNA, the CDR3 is TGTGCCAGCAGTGAGGGGGGCAGGCCCAGTTCTCAGCAGTTCTTC. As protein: CASSEGGRPSSQQFF.

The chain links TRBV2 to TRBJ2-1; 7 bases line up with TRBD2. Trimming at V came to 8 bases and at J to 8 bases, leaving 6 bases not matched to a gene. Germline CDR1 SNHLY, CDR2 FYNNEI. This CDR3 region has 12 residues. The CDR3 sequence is CASGGDGDEQFF. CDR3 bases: TGTGCCAGCGGGGGGGACGGCGATGAGCAGTTCTTC.

The CDR3: CAISVSGTPSGNTIYF. The CDR3 DNA follows: TGTGCCATCAGTGTGTCCGGGACGCCATCTGGAAACACCATATATTTT. The chain carries TRBV10-3 and TRBJ1-3, with a possible D match to TRBD1 (5 bases). CDR3 length: 16 residues. The germline CDR1 and CDR2 sequences are ENHRY and SYGVKD. V lost 4 bases and J lost 1, with 14 bases in between.

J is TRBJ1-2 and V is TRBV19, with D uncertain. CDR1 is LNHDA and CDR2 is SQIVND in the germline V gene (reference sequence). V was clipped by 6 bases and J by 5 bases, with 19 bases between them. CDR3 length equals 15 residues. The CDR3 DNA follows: TGTGCCAGTAGCCTCCGGGCCTCTGAAGGATATGGCTACACCTTC. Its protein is CASSLRASEGYGYTF. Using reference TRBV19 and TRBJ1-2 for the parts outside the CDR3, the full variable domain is DGGITQSPKYLFRKEGQNVTLSCEQNLNHDAMYWYRQDPGQGLRLIYYSQIVNDFQKGDIAEGYSVSREKKESFPLTVTSAQKNPTAFYLCASSLRASEGYGYTFGSGTRLTVV.

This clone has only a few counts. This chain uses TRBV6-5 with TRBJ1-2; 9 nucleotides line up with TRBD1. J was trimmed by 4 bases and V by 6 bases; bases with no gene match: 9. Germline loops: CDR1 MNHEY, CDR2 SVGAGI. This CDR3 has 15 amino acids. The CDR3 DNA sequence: TGTGCCAGCAGCCGCGCGGACAGGGGATCCTATGGCTACACCTTC. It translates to CASSRADRGSYGYTF.